Below, one T cell receptor (beta chain) is given with its context. Its target is unknown. Molecular barcoding with unique molecular identifiers was used for the TCRbeta library. One entry per CDR3 protein, called by TCRdb with MiXCR from the PCR reads. The repertoire has around 800,000 distinct CDR3 sequences, around 15% of them found once; the top ten carry approximately 5%. This entry is derived from a study of T-cell reconstitution after alpha-beta-depleted transplantation in children. Whole-study results and caveats: Fresh T-cell production supplied most of the T-cell counts and diversity seen one year after transplant. Reports say that about two months after transplant, the alpha-beta T cells came out of several hundred graft clones that had expanded. Day-60 TCRbeta diversity that was high in some patients was derived from surviving recipient T cells and thymic progenitors.

This CDR3 has 14 amino acids. CDR1 and CDR2 from the germline V gene are SGHRS and YFSETQ. The germline V and J ends were trimmed by 5 bases and 0 bases, with 11 bases remaining between them. The V call is TRBV5-1, the J call TRBJ1-1; no reliable D call. The sequence derives from a male patient aged 5 to 17 who had a stem cell transplant for acute lymphoblastic leukemia, so the T cells may come from the graft donor. The sample consisted of PBMCs, mostly from graft donor cells, taken 360 days after TCRalphabeta/CD19-depleted stem cell transplant. The CDR3 DNA reads as TGCGCCAGCAGTTCGAATAACATGAACACTGAAGCTTTCTTT. Its protein product is CASSSNNMNTEAFF. Complete variable domain (other parts from reference TRBV5-1 and TRBJ1-1): KAGVTQTPRYLIKTRGQQVTLSCSPISGHRSVSWYQQTPGQGLQFLFEYFSETQRNKGNFPGRFSGRQFSNSRSEMNVSTLELGDSALYLCASSSNNMNTEAFFGQGTRLTVV.